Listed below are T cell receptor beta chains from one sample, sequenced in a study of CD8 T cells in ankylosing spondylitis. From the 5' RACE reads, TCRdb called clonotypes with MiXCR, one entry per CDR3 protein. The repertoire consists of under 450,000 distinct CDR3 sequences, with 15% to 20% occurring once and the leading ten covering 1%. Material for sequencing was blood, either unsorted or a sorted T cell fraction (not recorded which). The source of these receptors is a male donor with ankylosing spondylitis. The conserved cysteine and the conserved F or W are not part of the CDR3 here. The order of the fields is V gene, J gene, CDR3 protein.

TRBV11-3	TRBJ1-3	ASSLHGSGVGNTIY
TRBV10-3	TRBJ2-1	AISGVAGLYNEQF
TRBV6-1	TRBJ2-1	ASRTSADYNEQF
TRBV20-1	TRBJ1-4	SAPGPPNEKLF
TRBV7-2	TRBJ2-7	ASSPLIAGGREQY
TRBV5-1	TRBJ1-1	ASSRGQGTMHTEAF
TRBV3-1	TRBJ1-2	ASSQDSGYT
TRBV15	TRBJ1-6	ATSRARGDYSPLH
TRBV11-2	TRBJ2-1	ASSPPTSGGLSPQGNEQF
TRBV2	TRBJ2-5	ASSGTSGIPNETQY
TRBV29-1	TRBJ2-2	SVPLRGMNTGELF
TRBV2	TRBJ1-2	ASRPDRATFYGYT
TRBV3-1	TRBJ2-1	ASSQGRIEQF
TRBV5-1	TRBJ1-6	ASSPDRGNNSPLH
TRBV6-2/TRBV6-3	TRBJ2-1	ASSYSLLALNEQF
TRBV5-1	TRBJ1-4	ASSFQGGGEKLF
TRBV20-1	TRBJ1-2	SARDRTGFRGYT
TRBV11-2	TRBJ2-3	ASSILADPRDTQY
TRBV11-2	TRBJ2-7	ASSSHRGPSYEQY
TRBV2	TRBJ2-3	ASSEQGLSPTQY
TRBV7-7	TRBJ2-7	ASSLFDRGLSYEQY
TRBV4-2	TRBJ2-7	ASSPSSHEASEQY
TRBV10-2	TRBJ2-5	ASSEASWYQETQY
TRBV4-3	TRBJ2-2	ASSQDPFTGELF
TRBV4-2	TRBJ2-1	ASSLPRGVVGSYNEQF
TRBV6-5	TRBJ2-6	ASSYSRRSGANVLT
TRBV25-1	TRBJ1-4	ASSTGVEEKLF
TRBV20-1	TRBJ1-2	SALDRSHGYT